This TCR delta chain was identified in a study of gammadelta T cells in human blood. Whole-study findings and limits: Polyclonal expansion of innate γδ T cells after birth appeared microbially driven.

This clone was found a few times. Its target is not known. A much larger clonotype is one base distant, so this may be a read error. V was clipped by 1 base and J by 0 bases; unmatched bases: 6. Germline V gene lookup returns CDR1 GEAIGNYY and CDR2 EKD. This CDR3 region has 17 residues. TCRdb reran clone calling via CATT on the RT-PCR reads. Among some 1,000 delta-chain clones, more than 25% were seen once, and the ten largest hold around 32%. The sequenced sample was Vgamma9Vdelta2 gamma-delta T cells from adult blood. The sequence was collected from a human donor. This chain joins TRDV2 and TRDJ1; 11 nucleotides line up with TRDD3. The CDR3 spells CACDTMGDTGNTDKLIF. Here the CDR3 DNA reads TGTGCCTGTGACACTATGGGGGATACGGGGAACACCGATAAACTCATCTTT.